This T cell receptor beta chain was profiled in a study of shared clonotypes between healthy human individuals (dated by TCRdb to about 2020). As for the study more broadly: The cohort included a few men and a couple of women between 18 and 49 years of age. For each donor, CD4 naive and CD4 memory were each run on three plates, CD8 naive on two plates, and CD8 memory on one plate. To estimate repertoire size and how much clonotypes are shared between individuals, the study performed deep sequencing of blood TCR repertoires from five healthy adults. Libraries were prepared and TCR repertoires were sequenced by different laboratories using diverse techniques, in order to increase sequencing depth and limit assay-specific biases. Per donor, leukapheresis produced somewhere between about 0.8 and 9 billion PBMCs. Findings and caveats that apply to the study as a whole: Rarefaction of sorted-subset datasets indicated incomplete sequencing despite the large sequencing depth. Sampling was restricted to blood, and TCR repertoires in tissue are likely to differ from TCR repertoires in blood. When a few donors were compared, the shared fraction of clonotypes was about 5.5% for naive CD4, roughly 3.3% for naive CD8, roughly 2.5% for memory CD4, and 0.3% to 0.5% for memory CD8. Because the study included only a small number of donors, the genetic and exposure-history diversity represented was limited. Estimated clonotype richness was generally larger for naive than for memory subsets. Pairwise subsampling led to the expectation that sequencing depth would affect the degree of clonotype sharing among donors. Clonotypes shared by all four sorted-subset donors showed higher generation probabilities than non-shared clonotypes.

Based on the germline V gene, the CDR1 and CDR2 sequences are MNHEY and SVGAGI. Deletion took 6 bases off V and 5 bases off J, with a span of 8 bases between the germline ends. The CDR3, cysteine through phenylalanine, is 12 amino acids long. Only the CDR3 DNA stays, 36 bases, in frame from base 1. TCR CDR3 regions were amplified from genomic DNA by multiplex PCR using the deep immunoSEQ assay. Genomic DNA extracted from each cell subset was distributed evenly over all wells of several immunoSEQ 96-well plates, and each plate served as one replicate. Each replicate PCR for sorted subsets received roughly 0.2 ug genomic DNA, equal to about 30,000 T cell genomes. Purified libraries were measured with a Qubit 3.0 fluorometer, size-checked on a Bioanalyzer 2100, and measured again with the KAPA Library Quantification kit. A separate single-read 150-cycle Illumina NextSeq 550 flow cell was used to sequence each immunoSEQ 96-well plate. The paper's data handling went like this. Because the immunoSEQ output held only junctional sequences and lacked quality scores, the filtering could not match the filtering applied to full-length reads. To assign V/J genes and CDR3, sequences were annotated using PyIR, a Python wrapper for IgBLAST v1.9, with IMGT germline references. Reads with weak V/J assignments (E-value above 1e-6), missing CDR3, stop codons, out-of-frame junctions, or ambiguous translated residues were removed. V3J clonotypes were defined as sequences sharing the same inferred V gene, J gene, and CDR3 amino acid sequence. Percentage overlap between repertoires was computed as shared unique clonotypes divided by the size of the smaller repertoire. RTK rarefaction, the Chao1 estimator, and Recon v2.1 estimates of unobserved clonotypes were used to assess repertoire richness. For all TCRbeta clonotypes obtained by the gDNA method from four donors, generation probabilities were computed with OLGA. In its TCRdb copy, this immuneACCESS table keeps in-frame sequences only and misses some clones. Where compared with another copy, unresolved V genes explain less than half of these, and the others have no known cause. The V and J calls and clone size were taken over from that table, and D and trimming were inferred from the DNA. This sample comprises some 2 million clones, approximately 95% of them detected only once. Of the sample, approximately 1.2% falls within the top ten clones.

As regards this clone: Its antigen has not been determined. No much larger clonotype is one base removed from it; base qualities were not supplied. Other nucleotide sequences in the sample specify the same CDR3.

CD8 naive samples were obtained by positive selection for CCR7 among CD45RO-negative cells, yielding a CD45RA+CCR7+ population from which TemRA cells were excluded. Donors were healthy HIV-negative adults with no recently reported acute infections or vaccinations. Every donor was a Caucasian adult living in Nashville, Tennessee, USA. After blood collection by leukapheresis, PBMCs were isolated using Ficoll-Histopaque density gradient centrifugation and then cryopreserved in the vapor phase of liquid nitrogen. Analytical flow cytometry was used to check the purity and quantity of every magnetically sorted T cell population. From each sorted fraction, genomic DNA was isolated and quantified by UV absorbance on a Nanodrop 2000c.

The source is a man aged 18 to 30 in good health. What was sequenced was naive CD8+ T cells sorted from blood. Sample cell subset or site, as interpreted from the label and publication: CD45RA+CCR7+. The chain is assembled from TRBV6-5 and TRBJ2-1, with the D call tentatively TRBD1 or TRBD2, each fitting 5 bases. Here the CDR3 is given as CASSRGDNEQFF. The nucleotides read TGTGCCAGCAGCCGAGGGGACAATGAGCAGTTCTTC.